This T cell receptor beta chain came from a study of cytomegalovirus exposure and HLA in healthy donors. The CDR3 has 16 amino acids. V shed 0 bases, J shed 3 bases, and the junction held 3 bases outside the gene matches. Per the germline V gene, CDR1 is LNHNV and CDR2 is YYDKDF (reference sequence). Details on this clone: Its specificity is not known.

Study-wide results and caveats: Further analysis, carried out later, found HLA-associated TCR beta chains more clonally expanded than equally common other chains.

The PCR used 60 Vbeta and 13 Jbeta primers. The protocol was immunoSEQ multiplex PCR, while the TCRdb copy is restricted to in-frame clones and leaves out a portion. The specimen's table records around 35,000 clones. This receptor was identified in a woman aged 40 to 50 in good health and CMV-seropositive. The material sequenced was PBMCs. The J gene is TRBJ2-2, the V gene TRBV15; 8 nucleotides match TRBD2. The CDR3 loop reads CATSRDPGGHTGELFF. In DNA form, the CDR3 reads TGTGCCACCAGCAGAGACCCGGGAGGGCACACCGGGGAGCTGTTTTTT.